The 10 T cell receptor beta chains in this list originate from one sample, sequenced in a study of blood T cell repertoires in COVID-19. Produced via immunoSEQ multiplex PCR; TCRdb's table is partial and in-frame only. The sample includes roughly 200,000 clones, 87% of them seen just once. Sequencing was carried out using peripheral blood. These receptor sequences come from a man between 60 and 75 years old who had recovered from COVID-19.

The chain links TRBV3-1 (or the pseudogene TRBV3-2) to TRBJ1-1; 8 bases agree with TRBD1. Germline V gene data show CDR1 as LGHDT and CDR2 as YNNKEL (reference sequence). Losses at the gene ends were 5 bases for V and 5 bases for J; bases not matched to a gene: 10. This CDR3 has 15 amino acids. CDR3 loop: CASSTYTGGWTEAFF. DNA for the CDR3: TGTGCCAGCAGCACCTATACAGGGGGGTGGACTGAAGCTTTCTTT.

V is TRBV19 and J is TRBJ2-7; 7 nucleotides match TRBD1. This CDR3 contains 14 residues. Germline V lookup: CDR1 LNHDA, CDR2 SQIVND (reference sequence). J was trimmed by 3 bases and V by 4 bases; bases with no gene match: 6. The CDR3 here is CASSRPGQLYEQYF. The CDR3 DNA follows: TGTGCCAGTAGTAGGCCGGGACAGCTCTACGAGCAGTACTTC.

This sequence joins TRBV2 and TRBJ1-3; D might be TRBD1 (6 bases). Germline CDR1 is SNHLY and CDR2 is FYNNEI. CDR3 length: 14 residues. V was clipped by 7 bases and J by 4 bases, with 14 bases between them. CDR3: CASKLQGYGNTIYF. The CDR3 nucleotides are TGTGCCAGCAAACTACAGGGTTACGGAAACACCATATATTTT.

The rearrangement joins TRBV7-3 to TRBJ1-5, with 8 bases identical to TRBD1. The CDR3 consists of 14 residues. The J segment lost 6 bases and the V segment lost 4 bases, leaving 5 bases of the junction unmatched. Germline CDR1 and CDR2: SGHTA and FQGTGA. CDR3 residues: CASSSGQGGQPQHF. CDR3 sequence (DNA): TGTGCCAGCAGCTCCGGACAGGGAGGTCAGCCCCAGCATTTT.

The CDR3 is CASSHGQGNQETQYF. CDR3 nucleotide sequence: TGTGCCAGCAGCCATGGACAGGGCAACCAAGAGACCCAGTACTTC. V gene TRBV5-4 combines with J gene TRBJ2-5; 8 bases map to TRBD1. The CDR3 runs to 15 residues. V was pared by 4 bases and J by 0 bases, with 5 bases of the junction left unmatched. The germline V gene encodes CDR1 SGHNT and CDR2 YYREEE (reference sequence).

The V and J genes are TRBV7-3 and TRBJ2-3, with D tentatively TRBD1 (5 bases). Germline V CDR1 and CDR2: SGHTA, FQGTGA. The CDR3 is 15 amino acids. Trimming took off 5 bases at V and 2 bases at J, with 14 bases between the two ends. The CDR3 sequence: CASSPVQAPTDTQYF. CDR3 nucleotide sequence: TGTGCCAGCAGCCCCGTACAGGCTCCCACAGATACGCAGTATTTT.

In DNA form, the CDR3 reads TGTGCCAGCAGCTTTATCTCAGAAGAAGCTTTCTTT. Translation: CASSFISEEAFF. The chain has TRBV7-9 and TRBJ1-1; D gene ambiguous. CDR3 length equals 12 residues. Per the germline V gene, CDR1 is SEHNR and CDR2 is FQNEAQ (reference sequence). The germline V and J ends were trimmed by 3 bases and 8 bases, with 10 bases remaining between them.

This chain uses TRBV3-1 (or the pseudogene TRBV3-2) with TRBJ1-1, with 9 bases lining up with TRBD1. V was clipped by 2 bases and J by 11 bases; unmatched bases: 15. Germline V gene data show CDR1 as LGHDT and CDR2 as YNNKEL (reference sequence). CDR3 length: 16 residues. CDR3 DNA sequence: TGTGCCAGCAGCCAAAGCACCAACAGGGGGCGGCTTCAGGCTTTCTTT. Encoded protein: CASSQSTNRGRLQAFF.

The gene calls are TRBV27 and TRBJ2-2; unclear D gene. Between the trimmed V and J ends, which lost 2 bases and 0 bases, there was a span of 10 bases. The CDR3 contains 16 residues. CDR1 and CDR2 (germline): MNHEY, SMNVEV (reference sequence). The CDR3 here is CASSLNGFSNTGELFF. CDR3 nucleotides: TGTGCCAGCAGTTTAAATGGCTTTTCGAACACCGGGGAGCTGTTTTTT.

The V call is TRBV7-2, the J call TRBJ1-6; 8 bases fit TRBD1. With 5 bases clipped from V and 10 bases from J, the junction kept 7 bases outside the gene matches. CDR1 and CDR2 (germline): SGHTA, FQGNSA. The CDR3 contains 14 residues. DNA for the CDR3: TGTGCCAGCAGCCCGGACAGGGCCAGGTCACCCCTCCACTTT. This encodes CASSPDRARSPLHF.